The present T cell receptor beta chain was sequenced within a study of T cell repertoires in cytomegalovirus infection. Overall study: Recently identified HLA-C-restricted CMV epitopes were among the peptides used. TCR beta signatures that were public indicated CMV infection and matching HLA type. Study outcomes and limitations: Clonotype analysis showed dominance of the ex vivo response by HLA-C-restricted CMV-specific TCR beta clonotypes. Summed frequency of public TCR beta families distinguished CMV carriers with the relevant HLA.

Trimming at V came to 5 bases and at J to 1 base, leaving 4 bases not matched to a gene. Germline assignment: CDR1 MDHEN and CDR2 SYDVKM. The length of the CDR3 is 15 residues. MiXCR was run by TCRdb on the reads, yielding one entry per CDR3 protein. The sample lists about 890,000 distinct CDR3 sequences; more than 25% were seen once. This clonotype has more than one count but fewer than ten. Its target is unknown. The sample consisted of cultured CD8+ T cells from PBMCs, taken from culture after CMV antigen stimulation. The receptor's source is a human donor in good health (CMV status not recorded). Some clones in this sample may be carry-over from other donors' samples. The chain recombines TRBV28 with TRBJ2-2; 7 nucleotides align to TRBD2. The CDR3 nucleotides read TGTGCCAGCAGTGACAAGCGGGAGAACACCGGGGAGCTGTTTTTT. Translating it yields CASSDKRENTGELFF.